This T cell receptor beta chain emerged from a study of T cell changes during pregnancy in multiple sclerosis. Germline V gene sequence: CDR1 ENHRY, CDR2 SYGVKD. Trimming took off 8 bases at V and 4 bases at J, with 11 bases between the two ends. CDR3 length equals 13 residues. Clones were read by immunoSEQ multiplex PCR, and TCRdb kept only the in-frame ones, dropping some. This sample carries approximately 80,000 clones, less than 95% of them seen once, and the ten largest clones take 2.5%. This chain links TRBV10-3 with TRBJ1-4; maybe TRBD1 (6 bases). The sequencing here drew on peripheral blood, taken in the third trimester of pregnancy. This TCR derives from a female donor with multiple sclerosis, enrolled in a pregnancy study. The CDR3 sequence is CAIARGLNEKLFF. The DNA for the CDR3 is TGTGCCATCGCCAGGGGCCTTAATGAAAAACTGTTTTTT.